This T cell receptor beta chain was identified during a study of early T cells in non-severe SARS-CoV-2 infection. At least ten counts were recorded for this clonotype. Per germline, CDR1 SGHKS and CDR2 YYEKEE (reference sequence). Trimming removed 0 bases from V and 1 base from J, with 4 bases in between. CDR3 length: 13 residues. Attached unique molecular identifiers marked individual cDNA molecules. TCRdb re-called the 5' RACE reads with MiXCR, one entry per CDR3 protein. The sample comprises approximately 32,000 distinct CDR3 sequences, about 3.9% of which are singletons, and approximately 8.2% rests with the top ten.

The chain uses TRBV5-5 and TRBJ1-2; no clear D gene. The sequenced sample was whole blood. The clonotype was recovered from an adult who was a healthcare worker with PCR-confirmed SARS-CoV-2 infection or an uninfected control (not recorded which). The CDR3 sequence is CASSLDGNYGYTF. DNA of the CDR3: TGTGCCAGCAGCTTGGACGGTAACTATGGCTACACCTTC.